This is a list of T cell receptor beta chains from one sample in a study of blood T cell repertoires in COVID-19. Sequencing used immunoSEQ multiplex PCR; TCRdb keeps in-frame clones, though not all of them. The sample has tens of thousands of clones, roughly 82% seen once. The source material was peripheral blood. The source is a human donor with active COVID-19. The donor label of this sample is uncertain. Both conserved end residues are part of each CDR3. Clone size is given for some rows only: seen once, a few or many times, or a class if the clone is expanded.

>.|TRBJ1-5|TRBV3-1/TRBV3-2|13
CASSQDRGQPQHF
>once|TRBJ2-7|TRBV7-9|14
CASSTGLAAYEQYF
>.|TRBJ1-2|TRBV14|14
CASSQLGGASGYTF
>.|TRBJ1-5|TRBV7-8|15
CASSLSVTSYQPQHF
>.|TRBJ2-5|TRBV18|12
CASSPSRETQYF
>.|TRBJ1-5|TRBV5-6|17
CASSFRGHLYSNQPQHF
>.|TRBJ1-6|TRBV30|15
CACFLRTGTNSPLHF
>.|TRBJ1-4|TRBV25-1|14
CASSEVRGTEKLFF
>.|TRBJ2-7|TRBV3-1/TRBV3-2|19
CASSQVAGQGSRGSYEQYF
>once|TRBJ2-3|TRBV18|16
CASSPGQGGGTDTQYF
>.|TRBJ2-5|TRBV9|17
CASSFAGTSGGRETQYF
>.|TRBJ2-1|TRBV24-1|17
CATSDRSGTGRYNEQFF
>.|TRBJ2-7|TRBV6-6|13
CASVNGGAGEQYF
>.|TRBJ2-3|TRBV3-1/TRBV3-2|13
CASSQVISDTQYF
>.|TRBJ2-2|TRBV9|16
CASSPGLAGAVGELFF
>.|TRBJ1-1|TRBV19|16
CASTPSGQGMNTEAFF
>.|TRBJ1-2|TRBV4-2|14
CASSQDRTGYGYTF
>once|TRBJ1-6|TRBV18|15
CASSPATGSNSPLHF
>.|TRBJ1-1|TRBV6-4|16
CASSEYGGRTFYEAFF
>.|TRBJ2-3|TRBV2|16
CASTGTSGAPGDTQYF
>.|TRBJ1-2|TRBV27|16
CASSFGTGLSNGYYTF
>.|TRBJ2-7|TRBV6-5|14
CASDTELRPGEQYF
>.|TRBJ1-6|TRBV5-1|14
CASSSQGSNSPLHF
>once|TRBJ2-7|TRBV10-3|17
CAISGGQGLAGAHEQYF
>.|TRBJ2-7|TRBV20-1|12
CSASLLCYEQYF
>.|TRBJ1-1|TRBV6-5|14
CASSYGTGDSEAFF
>once|TRBJ1-1|TRBV3-1/TRBV3-2|13
CASSQEDNAEAFF
>once|TRBJ2-3|TRBV2|15
CASSVSGGSGDTQYF
>.|TRBJ2-7|TRBV11-2|11
CASSPSYEQYF
>.|TRBJ2-3|TRBV5-1|16
CASSPRLRGSTDTQYF
>few|TRBJ2-7|TRBV5-1|16
CASSAMGSGSSYEQYF
>.|TRBJ2-3|TRBV3-1/TRBV3-2|19
CASSQGLAGLLASTDTQYF
>few|TRBJ2-7|TRBV12-1|18
CASSFAQVAGNNETEQYF
>.|TRBJ2-3|TRBV11-2|16
CASSNRLAVLTDTQYF
>.|TRBJ1-2|TRBV2|13
CASSEGGNYGYTF
>.|TRBJ2-5|TRBV27|13
CASSFMAEETQYF
>.|TRBJ2-1|TRBV19|15
CASSRTGDSYNEQFF
>.|TRBJ2-7|TRBV19|15
CASSIERSSSYEQYF
>.|TRBJ1-1|TRBV6-1|15
CASSDSGAMNTEAFF
>.|TRBJ2-5|TRBV2|14
CASSVSGLQETQYF
>few|TRBJ2-7|TRBV5-1|13
CASSLDGSYEQYF
>.|TRBJ2-1|TRBV19|14
CASSFGLPYNEQFF
>.|TRBJ1-6|TRBV18|15
CASSPSQGYNSPLHF
>.|TRBJ2-3|TRBV2|15
CASSVQAGGTDTQYF
>.|TRBJ2-3|TRBV6-5|15
CASSYRPGSTDTQYF
>.|TRBJ1-2|TRBV12-3/TRBV12-4|13
CASSLVQIYGYTF
>.|TRBJ2-1|TRBV25-1|15
CASSALTSSYNEQFF
>once|TRBJ2-1|TRBV4-3|15
CASSQDGNFYNEQFF
>.|TRBJ1-5|TRBV6-5|13
CASRAGSNQPQHF